A single sample is the source of the 9 T cell receptor beta chains below, sequenced in a study of graft-versus-host responses after intestinal transplantation (dated by TCRdb to 2020 to 2023). Library preparation employed the immunoSEQ multiplex PCR assay. Imported from immuneACCESS, the table was reduced by TCRdb to in-frame sequences with V and J called. These copies leave out some clones; in studies compared against another copy, an unresolved V gene accounts for under half, and the cause of the remainder is not known. The sample table shows some 22,000 clones, and 56% are seen once. 0.95% to 1.1% of the sample lies in the top ten. The label giving this sample's time point can be read as: cells obtained before transplantation from donor or recipient. Here the sequenced sample was alloreactive CD4+ T cells from a mixed lymphocyte reaction culture, taken before intestinal transplant. The cell subset or site tag for this specimen amounts to: CFSE-low proliferating T cells sorted from roughly 6-day pre-transplant mixed lymphocyte reaction (GvH or HvG direction). The receptors derive from a human patient who received an intestinal transplant.

This clone was seen a handful of times. The chain employs TRBV28 and TRBJ2-7, with 7 bases aligning to TRBD2. The CDR3 loop spans 16 amino acids. The V gene's germline CDR1 is MDHEN and CDR2 SYDVKM. The V gene end was trimmed by 6 bases and the J gene end by 4 bases; junction bases not matched to a gene: 15. CDR3 amino acids: CASSNLGRGKSYEQYF. CDR3 bases: TGTGCCAGCAGCAATTTGGGGAGGGGTAAATCTTACGAGCAGTACTTC.

This clone was found once. The chain uses TRBV5-1 and TRBJ2-1, with TRBD2 identical over 9 bases. The CDR3 is 15 residues long. The germline V gene encodes CDR1 SGHRS and CDR2 YFSETQ. J lost 7 bases, V lost 1 base, and 6 bases had no gene match. DNA for the CDR3: TGCGCCAGCAGCTTGTTCCCAGCGGGGGGAAATGAGCAGTTCTTC. This sequence encodes CASSLFPAGGNEQFF.

V is TRBV27 and J is TRBJ2-1; 11 bases line up with TRBD2. Trimming took 5 bases from V and 4 from J; bases not matched to a gene: 4. The CDR3 runs 15 residues. CDR1 and CDR2 from the germline V gene are MNHEY and SMNVEV (reference sequence). Written as DNA, the CDR3 is TGTGCCAGCAGTGTACTAGCGGGGGTATACAATGAGCAGTTCTTC. Its protein product is CASSVLAGVYNEQFF.

V gene TRBV2 combines with J gene TRBJ2-3, with 9 bases identical to TRBD2. J lost 4 bases, V lost 3 bases, and 20 bases had no gene match. The CDR3 extends over 20 amino acids. CDR1 is SNHLY and CDR2 is FYNNEI in the germline V gene. The CDR3: CASSERDARIAGGPADTQYF. CDR3 nucleotides: TGTGCCAGCAGTGAGAGGGATGCCCGCATTGCGGGAGGGCCGGCAGATACGCAGTATTTT.

V usage is TRBV6-1 and J usage is TRBJ2-3; D is possibly TRBD2 (5 bases). Germline CDR1 and CDR2: MNHNS and SASEGT. Trimming took 6 bases from V and 0 from J, leaving 10 bases between them. This CDR3 contains 14 residues. CDR3 region: CASSKSGSTDTQYF. CDR3 coding DNA: TGTGCCAGCAGCAAAAGCGGCAGCACAGATACGCAGTATTTT.

The V and J genes are TRBV11-2 and TRBJ1-4, with TRBD1 matching over 7 bases. The germline V gene encodes CDR1 SGHAT and CDR2 FQNNGV. Trimming took 5 bases from V and 8 from J; bases not matched to a gene: 14. The CDR3 length is 16 residues. The CDR3 DNA reads as TGTGCCAGCAGCCTAACCCGTAGGGGGCAGGGGGAAAAACTGTTTTTT. Its protein product is CASSLTRRGQGEKLFF.

The chain recombines TRBV28 with TRBJ2-7, with D tentatively TRBD2 (5 bases). The germline V gene has CDR1 MDHEN and CDR2 SYDVKM. Trimming took off 4 bases at V and 5 bases at J, with 12 bases between the two ends. CDR3 length equals 13 residues. The CDR3 is CASSSGIPHEQYF. CDR3 DNA: TGTGCCAGCAGTTCGGGGATCCCCCACGAGCAGTACTTC.

This clone has a handful of counts. V gene TRBV6-6 combines with J gene TRBJ2-1; no definite D call. Germline V gene sequence: CDR1 MNHNY, CDR2 SVGAGI (reference sequence). CDR3 length equals 11 residues. V dropped 6 bases and J dropped 6 bases, with 6 bases sitting between them. CDR3 residues: CASRSLNEQFF. The CDR3, as DNA: TGTGCCAGCAGAAGCCTCAATGAGCAGTTCTTC.

The J gene is TRBJ1-1, the V gene TRBV6-5; the D is unclear. Deletions cut 0 bases from V and 6 bases from J, with 14 bases between. CDR3 size: 15 residues. Germline V gene sequence: CDR1 MNHEY, CDR2 SVGAGI. Here the CDR3 DNA reads TGTGCCAGCAGTTACTCGCAGCGTCTAGGCGCTGAAGCTTTCTTT. Its protein is CASSYSQRLGAEAFF.